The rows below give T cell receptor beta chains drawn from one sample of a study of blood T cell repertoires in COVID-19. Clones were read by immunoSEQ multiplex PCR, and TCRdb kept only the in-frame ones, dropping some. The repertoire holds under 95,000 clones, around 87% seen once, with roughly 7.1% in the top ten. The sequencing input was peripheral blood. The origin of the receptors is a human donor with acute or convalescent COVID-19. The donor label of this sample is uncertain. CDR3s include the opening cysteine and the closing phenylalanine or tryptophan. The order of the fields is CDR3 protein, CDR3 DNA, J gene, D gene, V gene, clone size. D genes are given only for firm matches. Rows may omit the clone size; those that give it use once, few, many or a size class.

cdr3_aa: CASSVLRGPGGRAGELFF
cdr3_nt: TGTGCCAGCAGCGTATTGAGGGGGCCTGGGGGCCGGGCCGGGGAGCTGTTTTTT
j_call: TRBJ2-2
d_call: TRBD1
v_call: TRBV9
clone_size: NA

cdr3_aa: CATTGGRDNEQFF
cdr3_nt: TGTGCCACCACAGGGGGCCGAGATAATGAGCAGTTCTTC
j_call: TRBJ2-1
d_call: TRBD1
v_call: TRBV10-3
clone_size: NA

cdr3_aa: CAWSTGLSNQPQHF
cdr3_nt: TGTGCCTGGAGTACAGGGCTTAGCAATCAGCCCCAGCATTTT
j_call: TRBJ1-5
d_call: NA
v_call: TRBV30
clone_size: NA

cdr3_aa: CASSLKLPGRSSYEQYF
cdr3_nt: TGTGCCAGCAGTTTAAAACTCCCTGGTAGAAGTTCCTACGAGCAGTACTTC
j_call: TRBJ2-7
d_call: NA
v_call: TRBV28
clone_size: NA

cdr3_aa: CASSLVQGQVYEQYF
cdr3_nt: TGCGCCAGCAGCTTGGTACAGGGACAGGTCTACGAGCAGTACTTC
j_call: TRBJ2-7
d_call: TRBD1
v_call: TRBV5-1
clone_size: NA

cdr3_aa: CASSLVATHEQYF
cdr3_nt: TGTGCCAGCAGCTTAGTAGCAACGCACGAGCAGTACTTC
j_call: TRBJ2-7
d_call: NA
v_call: TRBV7-8
clone_size: NA

cdr3_aa: CASSYIQYSPLHF
cdr3_nt: TGTGCCAGCAGTTACATACAGTATTCACCCCTCCACTTT
j_call: TRBJ1-6
d_call: NA
v_call: TRBV6-5
clone_size: NA

cdr3_aa: CASSLDPALRAKNIQYF
cdr3_nt: TGCGCCAGCAGCTTGGATCCCGCCCTGAGGGCCAAAAACATTCAGTACTTC
j_call: TRBJ2-4
d_call: NA
v_call: TRBV5-1
clone_size: NA

cdr3_aa: CASRRTGPSYNEQFF
cdr3_nt: TGTGCCAGCAGAAGGACAGGACCCTCCTACAATGAGCAGTTCTTC
j_call: TRBJ2-1
d_call: TRBD1
v_call: TRBV25-1
clone_size: NA

cdr3_aa: CASSGPGLAGGVLYNEQFF
cdr3_nt: TGTGCCAGCAGCGGGCCGGGACTAGCGGGGGGCGTACTTTACAATGAGCAGTTCTTC
j_call: TRBJ2-1
d_call: TRBD2
v_call: TRBV14
clone_size: few

cdr3_aa: CARSPRDRGLTDTQYF
cdr3_nt: TGTGCCAGAAGCCCTCGGGACAGGGGGCTTACAGATACGCAGTATTTT
j_call: TRBJ2-3
d_call: TRBD1
v_call: TRBV5-3
clone_size: NA

cdr3_aa: CASSEGQVGHF
cdr3_nt: TGTGCCAGCAGTGAGGGACAAGTCGGGCATTTT
j_call: TRBJ1-5
d_call: NA
v_call: TRBV6-1
clone_size: few

cdr3_aa: CASSLTGTDTQYF
cdr3_nt: TGTGCCAGCAGCTTAACAGGCACAGATACGCAGTATTTT
j_call: TRBJ2-3
d_call: NA
v_call: TRBV11-2
clone_size: once

cdr3_aa: CASRRRTGTVYGYTF
cdr3_nt: TGTGCCAGCAGACGAAGGACGGGGACAGTCTATGGCTACACCTTC
j_call: TRBJ1-2
d_call: TRBD1
v_call: TRBV28
clone_size: NA

cdr3_aa: CASSSRASVSDTQYF
cdr3_nt: TGTGCCAGCTCAAGTCGGGCTAGCGTTTCAGATACGCAGTATTTT
j_call: TRBJ2-3
d_call: NA
v_call: TRBV5-4
clone_size: NA

cdr3_aa: CASSLTSGGEGTDTQYF
cdr3_nt: TGTGCCAGCAGCTTAACTAGCGGGGGGGAGGGGACAGATACGCAGTATTTT
j_call: TRBJ2-3
d_call: TRBD2
v_call: TRBV7-2
clone_size: NA

cdr3_aa: CASSFQGPNEKLFF
cdr3_nt: TGTGCCAGCAGCTTCCAGGGTCCTAATGAAAAACTGTTTTTT
j_call: TRBJ1-4
d_call: NA
v_call: TRBV11-2
clone_size: once

cdr3_aa: CASSSALNQPQHF
cdr3_nt: TGTGCCAGCAGCTCCGCGCTAAATCAGCCCCAGCATTTT
j_call: TRBJ1-5
d_call: NA
v_call: TRBV11-2
clone_size: NA

cdr3_aa: CASSRPGQGIGELFF
cdr3_nt: TGCGCCAGCAGCAGACCGGGACAGGGGATCGGGGAGCTGTTTTTT
j_call: TRBJ2-2
d_call: TRBD1
v_call: TRBV5-1
clone_size: NA

cdr3_aa: CSVRTEWNYGYTF
cdr3_nt: TGCAGCGTTCGGACAGAGTGGAACTATGGCTACACCTTC
j_call: TRBJ1-2
d_call: NA
v_call: TRBV29-1
clone_size: few

cdr3_aa: CASSGFRTGSTAGNTIYF
cdr3_nt: TGTGCCAGCAGTGGCTTTAGGACAGGGAGTACGGCCGGAAACACCATATATTTT
j_call: TRBJ1-3
d_call: TRBD1
v_call: TRBV6-1
clone_size: NA

cdr3_aa: CASSLYPAGYTDTQYF
cdr3_nt: TGTGCCAGCAGTTTATACCCAGCGGGGTACACAGATACGCAGTATTTT
j_call: TRBJ2-3
d_call: TRBD2
v_call: TRBV27
clone_size: NA

cdr3_aa: CASSPQYEQYF
cdr3_nt: TGTGCCAGCAGTCCTCAGTACGAGCAGTACTTC
j_call: TRBJ2-7
d_call: NA
v_call: TRBV6-5
clone_size: NA

cdr3_aa: CASSLVPEGYSYEQYF
cdr3_nt: TGTGCCAGCAGCTTAGTCCCAGAGGGCTACTCCTACGAGCAGTACTTC
j_call: TRBJ2-7
d_call: NA
v_call: TRBV7-9
clone_size: NA

cdr3_aa: CASSYRDRGNTEAFF
cdr3_nt: TGTGCCAGCAGCTATCGGGACAGGGGGAACACTGAAGCTTTCTTT
j_call: TRBJ1-1
d_call: TRBD1
v_call: TRBV7-8
clone_size: NA

cdr3_aa: CASSEGLGGQTQYF
cdr3_nt: TGTGCCAGCAGTGAAGGTTTGGGGGGGCAGACCCAGTACTTC
j_call: TRBJ2-5
d_call: NA
v_call: TRBV2
clone_size: NA

cdr3_aa: CASSVAATGHSGNTIYF
cdr3_nt: TGTGCCAGCAGCGTAGCGGCCACAGGTCACTCTGGAAACACCATATATTTT
j_call: TRBJ1-3
d_call: NA
v_call: TRBV9
clone_size: NA

cdr3_aa: CASSITGQAYEQYF
cdr3_nt: TGTGCCAGCAGTATAACAGGACAGGCCTACGAGCAGTACTTC
j_call: TRBJ2-7
d_call: TRBD1
v_call: TRBV6-5
clone_size: NA

cdr3_aa: CASSRDRMNTGELFF
cdr3_nt: TGTGCCAGCAGCAGGGACAGGATGAACACCGGGGAGCTGTTTTTT
j_call: TRBJ2-2
d_call: TRBD1
v_call: TRBV11-2
clone_size: NA

cdr3_aa: CASSLGQVTPDTQYF
cdr3_nt: TGTGCCAGCAGCTTGGGACAGGTTACCCCAGATACGCAGTATTTT
j_call: TRBJ2-3
d_call: TRBD1
v_call: TRBV7-9
clone_size: NA

cdr3_aa: CASSGAAGPVGELFF
cdr3_nt: TGTGCCAGCAGTGGGGCGGCGGGCCCTGTGGGGGAGCTGTTTTTT
j_call: TRBJ2-2
d_call: NA
v_call: TRBV2
clone_size: NA

cdr3_aa: CASSIGRAYEQYF
cdr3_nt: TGTGCCAGTAGTATAGGCAGGGCATACGAGCAGTACTTC
j_call: TRBJ2-7
d_call: NA
v_call: TRBV19
clone_size: once

cdr3_aa: CASSAGQGGSYNEQFF
cdr3_nt: TGTGCCAGTAGTGCCGGACAGGGGGGCTCCTACAATGAGCAGTTCTTC
j_call: TRBJ2-1
d_call: TRBD1
v_call: TRBV19
clone_size: NA

cdr3_aa: CASSRPTSGGASEQFF
cdr3_nt: TGTGCCAGCAGCCGACCGACTAGCGGGGGGGCATCTGAGCAGTTCTTC
j_call: TRBJ2-1
d_call: TRBD2
v_call: TRBV5-4
clone_size: NA

cdr3_aa: CASSPVVQPQHF
cdr3_nt: TGTGCCAGCAGCCCCGTCGTACAGCCCCAGCATTTT
j_call: TRBJ1-5
d_call: NA
v_call: TRBV11-2
clone_size: few

cdr3_aa: CASVPQGFDGYTF
cdr3_nt: TGTGCCAGTGTTCCCCAGGGTTTCGACGGCTACACCTTC
j_call: TRBJ1-2
d_call: NA
v_call: TRBV19
clone_size: NA

cdr3_aa: CASSRRGQPSYEQYF
cdr3_nt: TGTGCCAGCAGTCGAAGGGGGCAGCCATCCTACGAGCAGTACTTC
j_call: TRBJ2-7
d_call: TRBD1
v_call: TRBV6-5
clone_size: NA

cdr3_aa: CASRPDSSNYGYTF
cdr3_nt: TGTGCCAGCAGACCCGACAGTTCTAACTATGGCTACACCTTC
j_call: TRBJ1-2
d_call: NA
v_call: TRBV6-5
clone_size: NA

cdr3_aa: CASSKPRGFTGELFF
cdr3_nt: TGTGCCAGCAGTAAGCCTCGAGGGTTTACCGGGGAGCTGTTTTTT
j_call: TRBJ2-2
d_call: NA
v_call: TRBV28
clone_size: NA

cdr3_aa: CASSRGLPSTDTQYF
cdr3_nt: TGTGCCAGCAGCCGGGGACTTCCGAGCACAGATACGCAGTATTTT
j_call: TRBJ2-3
d_call: NA
v_call: TRBV5-4
clone_size: NA

cdr3_aa: CASSPQTDMNTEAFF
cdr3_nt: TGTGCCAGCTCACCACAGACAGACATGAACACTGAAGCTTTCTTT
j_call: TRBJ1-1
d_call: NA
v_call: TRBV18
clone_size: NA

cdr3_aa: CASSYETGASTDTQYF
cdr3_nt: TGTGCCAGCAGTTACGAGACGGGAGCTAGCACAGATACGCAGTATTTT
j_call: TRBJ2-3
d_call: NA
v_call: TRBV6-2/TRBV6-3
clone_size: NA

cdr3_aa: CASSPTQGGGYGYTF
cdr3_nt: TGTGCCAGCAGTCCGACACAGGGAGGGGGCTATGGCTACACCTTC
j_call: TRBJ1-2
d_call: NA
v_call: TRBV6-5
clone_size: NA

cdr3_aa: CASSRLWGYTF
cdr3_nt: TGTGCCAGCAGCCGCCTATGGGGCTACACCTTC
j_call: TRBJ1-2
d_call: NA
v_call: TRBV28
clone_size: NA

cdr3_aa: CASSPHMGPDTQYF
cdr3_nt: TGTGCCAGCAGCCCGCATATGGGGCCAGATACGCAGTATTTT
j_call: TRBJ2-3
d_call: NA
v_call: TRBV7-2
clone_size: NA

cdr3_aa: CASSFGAGGNEFF
cdr3_nt: TGTGCCAGCAGCTTCGGGGCAGGGGGGAATGAGTTCTTC
j_call: TRBJ2-1
d_call: NA
v_call: TRBV11-1
clone_size: NA

cdr3_aa: CASSTSGVTYNEQFF
cdr3_nt: TGTGCCAGCAGTACTAGCGGGGTTACTTACAATGAGCAGTTCTTC
j_call: TRBJ2-1
d_call: TRBD2
v_call: TRBV6-5
clone_size: NA

cdr3_aa: CATSGGVWNGYTF
cdr3_nt: TGTGCCACCAGTGGGGGGGTTTGGAATGGCTACACCTTC
j_call: TRBJ1-2
d_call: NA
v_call: TRBV24-1
clone_size: NA

cdr3_aa: CASSEARRTNQPQHF
cdr3_nt: TGTGCCAGCAGTGAAGCCAGGCGTACTAATCAGCCCCAGCATTTT
j_call: TRBJ1-5
d_call: NA
v_call: TRBV6-1
clone_size: NA

cdr3_aa: CASSPTLANTGELFF
cdr3_nt: TGTGCCAGCAGCCCGACATTAGCGAACACCGGGGAGCTGTTTTTT
j_call: TRBJ2-2
d_call: NA
v_call: TRBV7-3
clone_size: few

cdr3_aa: CASSIYQGTGELFF
cdr3_nt: TGTGCCAGTAGTATATATCAGGGAACCGGGGAGCTGTTTTTT
j_call: TRBJ2-2
d_call: NA
v_call: TRBV19
clone_size: NA